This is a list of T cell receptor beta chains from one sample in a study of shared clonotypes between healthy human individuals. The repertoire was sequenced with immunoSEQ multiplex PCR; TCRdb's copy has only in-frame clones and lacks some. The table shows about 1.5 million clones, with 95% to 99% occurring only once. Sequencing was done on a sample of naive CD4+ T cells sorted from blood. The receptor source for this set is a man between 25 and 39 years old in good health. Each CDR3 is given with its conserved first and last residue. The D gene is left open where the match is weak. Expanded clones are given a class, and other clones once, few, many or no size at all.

DNA: TGTGCCAGCAGTTTGCCGGTTAGCAATCAGCCCCAGCATTTT
CDR3: CASSLPVSNQPQHF
D: -
J: TRBJ1-5
size: -
V: TRBV28

DNA: TGTGCCAGCAGCCAACATCCGGGACTAGCCAGCTCCTACAATGAGCAGTTCTTC
CDR3: CASSQHPGLASSYNEQFF
D: TRBD2
J: TRBJ2-1
size: -
V: TRBV14

DNA: TGTGCCAGTAGCCCGGACAGGGCGAACACCGGGGAGCTGTTTTTT
CDR3: CASSPDRANTGELFF
D: TRBD1
J: TRBJ2-2
size: -
V: TRBV19

DNA: TGTGCCAGCAGTGAACTGACGGACCTCAATCAGCCCCAGCATTTT
CDR3: CASSELTDLNQPQHF
D: -
J: TRBJ1-5
size: -
V: TRBV6-1

DNA: TGTGCCAGCAGCTTAGCGGCGGGTCAGCCCCAGCATTTT
CDR3: CASSLAAGQPQHF
D: -
J: TRBJ1-5
size: once
V: TRBV7-8

DNA: TGTGCCACTCAGTTATATGGCTACACCTTC
CDR3: CATQLYGYTF
D: -
J: TRBJ1-2
size: -
V: TRBV28

DNA: TGTGCCAGCCGGGAGGGCCGTCACGAGCAGTACTTC
CDR3: CASREGRHEQYF
D: TRBD2
J: TRBJ2-7
size: -
V: TRBV6-5

DNA: TGCGCCAGCAGCTTGAGTGGTGAAGCTTTCTTT
CDR3: CASSLSGEAFF
D: -
J: TRBJ1-1
size: -
V: TRBV5-1

DNA: TGTGCCAGCTCACCCGGACAACCGAATGAAAAACTGTTTTTT
CDR3: CASSPGQPNEKLFF
D: -
J: TRBJ1-4
size: -
V: TRBV18

DNA: TGTGCCAGCTCAACAGGGGAGGATGAGCAGTTCTTC
CDR3: CASSTGEDEQFF
D: -
J: TRBJ2-1
size: -
V: TRBV18

DNA: TGTGCCAGTAGTACGGGCGGAAGCTCCTACGAGCAGTACTTC
CDR3: CASSTGGSSYEQYF
D: -
J: TRBJ2-7
size: -
V: TRBV19

DNA: TGTGCCAGCAAAGGGGGTGGTTCTGTGGGCGGGGAGCTGTTTTTT
CDR3: CASKGGGSVGGELFF
D: -
J: TRBJ2-2
size: -
V: TRBV6-5

DNA: TGTGCCAGCAGGGACAGACTACCCCGCCAAGAGACCCAGTACTTC
CDR3: CASRDRLPRQETQYF
D: -
J: TRBJ2-5
size: -
V: TRBV25-1

DNA: TGTGCCAGTACTTTAAGAGGGATCAGCACAGATACGCAGTATTTT
CDR3: CASTLRGISTDTQYF
D: -
J: TRBJ2-3
size: -
V: TRBV19

DNA: TGTGCCAGCAGTGAAGGAGCGGGAGGGGACGTGACCCAGTACTTC
CDR3: CASSEGAGGDVTQYF
D: TRBD2
J: TRBJ2-5
size: -
V: TRBV6-4

DNA: TGCGCCAGCAGCTCGACCGGGACAGGGTTCTCTGGAAACACCATATATTTT
CDR3: CASSSTGTGFSGNTIYF
D: TRBD1
J: TRBJ1-3
size: -
V: TRBV5-1

DNA: TGTGCCAGCTCACCAGGGACAGGGGTAGACTATGGCTACACCTTC
CDR3: CASSPGTGVDYGYTF
D: TRBD1
J: TRBJ1-2
size: -
V: TRBV18

DNA: TGTGCCAGCCTCTCGACAGGGTCGGAGACCCAGTACTTC
CDR3: CASLSTGSETQYF
D: TRBD1
J: TRBJ2-5
size: -
V: TRBV6-5

DNA: TGTGCCAGCAGCTTCAGGAGCAATCAGCCCCAGCATTTT
CDR3: CASSFRSNQPQHF
D: -
J: TRBJ1-5
size: -
V: TRBV7-2

DNA: TGTGCCAGCTACGGCCCGGACAGGGGATTCTATGGCTACACCTTC
CDR3: CASYGPDRGFYGYTF
D: TRBD1
J: TRBJ1-2
size: once
V: TRBV19

DNA: TGTGCCAGCAGCTTGTTTACGGGGAGGGTTAGCAATCAGCCCCAGCATTTT
CDR3: CASSLFTGRVSNQPQHF
D: -
J: TRBJ1-5
size: -
V: TRBV7-2

DNA: TGTGCCAGCAGTAGTAAAGGCTACGAGCAGTACTTC
CDR3: CASSSKGYEQYF
D: -
J: TRBJ2-7
size: -
V: TRBV28

DNA: TGTGCCAGCAGTGTCTATCTGGACAAAAACATTCAGTACTTC
CDR3: CASSVYLDKNIQYF
D: -
J: TRBJ2-4
size: -
V: TRBV2

DNA: TGCGCCAGCAGTGATAGGACAGGGGGCTTCACTGAAGCTTTCTTT
CDR3: CASSDRTGGFTEAFF
D: TRBD1
J: TRBJ1-1
size: -
V: TRBV10-1

DNA: TGTGCCAGCAGTGAAGCGTTGGATTTTAGTAGGGATGGCTACACCTTC
CDR3: CASSEALDFSRDGYTF
D: -
J: TRBJ1-2
size: -
V: TRBV6-1

DNA: TGTGCCAGCAGCCAACTAGCGGGGGATAGCTCCTACGAGCAGTACTTC
CDR3: CASSQLAGDSSYEQYF
D: TRBD2
J: TRBJ2-7
size: -
V: TRBV14